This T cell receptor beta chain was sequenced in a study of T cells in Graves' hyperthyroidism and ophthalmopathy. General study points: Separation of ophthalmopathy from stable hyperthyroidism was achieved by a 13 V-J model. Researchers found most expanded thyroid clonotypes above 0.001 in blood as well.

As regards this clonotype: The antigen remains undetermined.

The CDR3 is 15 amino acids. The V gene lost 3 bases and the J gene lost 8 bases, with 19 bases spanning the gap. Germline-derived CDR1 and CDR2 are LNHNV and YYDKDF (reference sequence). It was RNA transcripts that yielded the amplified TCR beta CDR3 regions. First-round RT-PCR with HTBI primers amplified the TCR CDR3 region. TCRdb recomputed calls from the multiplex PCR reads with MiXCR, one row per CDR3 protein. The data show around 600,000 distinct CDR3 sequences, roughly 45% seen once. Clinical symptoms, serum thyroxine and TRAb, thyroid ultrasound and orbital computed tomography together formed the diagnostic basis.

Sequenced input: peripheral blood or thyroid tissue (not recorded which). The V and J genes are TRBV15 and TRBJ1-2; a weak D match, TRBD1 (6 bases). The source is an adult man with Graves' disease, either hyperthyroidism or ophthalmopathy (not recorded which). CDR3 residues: CATSSGIGQNLGYTF. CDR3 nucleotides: TGTGCCACCAGCAGTGGTATAGGACAGAACCTGGGCTACACCTTC. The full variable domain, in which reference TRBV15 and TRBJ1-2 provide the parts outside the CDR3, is DAMVIQNPRYQVTQFGKPVTLSCSQTLNHNVMYWYQQKSSQAPKLLFHYYDKDFNNEADTPDNFQSRRPNTSFCFLDIRSPGLGDTAMYLCATSSGIGQNLGYTFGSGTRLTVV.